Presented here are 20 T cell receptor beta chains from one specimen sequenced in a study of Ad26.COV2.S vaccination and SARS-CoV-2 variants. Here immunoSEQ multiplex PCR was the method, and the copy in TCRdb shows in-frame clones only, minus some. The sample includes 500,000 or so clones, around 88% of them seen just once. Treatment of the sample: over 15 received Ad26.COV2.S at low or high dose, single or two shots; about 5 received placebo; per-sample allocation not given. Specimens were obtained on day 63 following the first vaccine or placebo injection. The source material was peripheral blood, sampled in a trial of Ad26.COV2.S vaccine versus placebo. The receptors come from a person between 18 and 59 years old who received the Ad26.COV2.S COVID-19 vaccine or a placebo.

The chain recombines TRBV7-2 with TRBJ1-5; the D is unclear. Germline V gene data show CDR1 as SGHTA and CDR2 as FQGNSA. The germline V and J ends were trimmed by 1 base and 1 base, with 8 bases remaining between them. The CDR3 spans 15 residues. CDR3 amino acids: CASSLEGVSNQPQHF. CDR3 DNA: TGTGCCAGCAGCTTAGAGGGTGTCAGCAATCAGCCCCAGCATTTT.

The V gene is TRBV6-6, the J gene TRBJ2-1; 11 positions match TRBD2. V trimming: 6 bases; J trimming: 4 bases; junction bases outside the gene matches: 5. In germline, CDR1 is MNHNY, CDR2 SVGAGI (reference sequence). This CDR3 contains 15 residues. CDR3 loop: CASSRRLAGYNEQFF. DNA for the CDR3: TGTGCCAGCAGCCGAAGACTAGCGGGGTACAATGAGCAGTTCTTC.

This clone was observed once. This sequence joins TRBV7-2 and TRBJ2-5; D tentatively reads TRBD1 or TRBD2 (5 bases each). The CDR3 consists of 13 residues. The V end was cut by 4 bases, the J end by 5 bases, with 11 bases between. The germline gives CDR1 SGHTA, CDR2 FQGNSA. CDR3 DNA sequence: TGTGCCAGCAGCTCCGGGACGGTGGAGACCCAGTACTTC. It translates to CASSSGTVETQYF.

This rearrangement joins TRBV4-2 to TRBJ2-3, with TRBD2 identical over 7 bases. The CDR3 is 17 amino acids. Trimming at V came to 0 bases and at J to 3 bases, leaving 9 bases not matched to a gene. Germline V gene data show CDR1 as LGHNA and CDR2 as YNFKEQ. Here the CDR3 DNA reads TGTGCCAGCAGCCAAGATCCCCCGGGAGGAAGTACAGATACGCAGTATTTT. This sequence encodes CASSQDPPGGSTDTQYF.

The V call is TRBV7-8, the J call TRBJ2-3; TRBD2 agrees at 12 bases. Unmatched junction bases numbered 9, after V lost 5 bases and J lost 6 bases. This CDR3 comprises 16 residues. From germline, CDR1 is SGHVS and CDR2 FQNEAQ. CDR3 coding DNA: TGTGCCAGCAGCAAACTAGCGGGAGGACCTGAGGATACGCAGTATTTT. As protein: CASSKLAGGPEDTQYF. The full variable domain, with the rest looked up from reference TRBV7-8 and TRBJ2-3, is GAGVSQSPRYKVAKRGQDVALRCDPISGHVSLFWYQQALGQGPEFLTYFQNEAQLDKSGLPSDRFFAERPEGSVSTLKIQRTQQEDSAVYLCASSKLAGGPEDTQYFGPGTRLTVL.

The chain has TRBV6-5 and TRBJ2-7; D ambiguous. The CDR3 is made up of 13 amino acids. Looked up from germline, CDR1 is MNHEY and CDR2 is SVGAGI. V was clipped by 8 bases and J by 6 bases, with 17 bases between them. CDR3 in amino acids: CASHDIGSGEQYF. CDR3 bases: TGTGCCAGCCACGATATTGGGTCTGGCGAGCAGTACTTC.

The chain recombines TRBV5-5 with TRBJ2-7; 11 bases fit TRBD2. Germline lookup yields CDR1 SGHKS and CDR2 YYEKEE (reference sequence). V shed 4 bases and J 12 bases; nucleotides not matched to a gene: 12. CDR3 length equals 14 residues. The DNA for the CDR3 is TGTGCCAGCAGCCAGACTAGCGGGGATATTTTTGGGTACTTC. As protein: CASSQTSGDIFGYF. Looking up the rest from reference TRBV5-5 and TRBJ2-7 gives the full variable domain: DAGVTQSPTHLIKTRGQQVTLRCSPISGHKSVSWYQQVLGQGPQFIFQYYEKEERGRGNFPDRFSARQFPNYSSELNVNALLLGDSALYLCASSQTSGDIFGYFGPGTRLTVT.

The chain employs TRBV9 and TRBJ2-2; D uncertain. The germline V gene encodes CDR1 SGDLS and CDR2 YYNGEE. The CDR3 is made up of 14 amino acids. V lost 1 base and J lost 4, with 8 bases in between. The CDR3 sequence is CASSVTPGTGELFF. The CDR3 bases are TGTGCCAGCAGCGTAACCCCGGGCACCGGGGAGCTGTTTTTT.

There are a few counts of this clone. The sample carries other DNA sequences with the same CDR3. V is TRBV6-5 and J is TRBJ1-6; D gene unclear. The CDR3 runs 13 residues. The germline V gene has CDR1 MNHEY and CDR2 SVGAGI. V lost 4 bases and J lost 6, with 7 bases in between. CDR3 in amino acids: CASSSRVNSPLHF. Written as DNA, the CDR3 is TGTGCCAGCAGTTCCCGGGTTAATTCACCCCTCCACTTT.

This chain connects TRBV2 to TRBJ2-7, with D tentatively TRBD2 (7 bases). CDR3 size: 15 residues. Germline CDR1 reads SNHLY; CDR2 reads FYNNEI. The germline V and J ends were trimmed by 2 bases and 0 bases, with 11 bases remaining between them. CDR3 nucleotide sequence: TGTGCCAGCAGTGAAAGGGAGGGGGGCTCCTACGAGCAGTACTTC. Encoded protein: CASSEREGGSYEQYF. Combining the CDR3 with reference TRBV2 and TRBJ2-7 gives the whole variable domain EPEVTQTPSHQVTQMGQEVILRCVPISNHLYFYWYRQILGQKVEFLVSFYNNEISEKSEIFDDQFSVERPDGSNFTLKIRSTKLEDSAMYFCASSEREGGSYEQYFGPGTRLTVT.

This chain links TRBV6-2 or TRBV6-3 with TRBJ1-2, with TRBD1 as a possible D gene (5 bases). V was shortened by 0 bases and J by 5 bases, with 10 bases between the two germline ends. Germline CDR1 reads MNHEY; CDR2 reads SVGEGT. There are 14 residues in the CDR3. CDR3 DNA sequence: TGTGCCAGCAGTTACTCGGGGAGGACATATGGCTACACCTTC. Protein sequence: CASSYSGRTYGYTF.

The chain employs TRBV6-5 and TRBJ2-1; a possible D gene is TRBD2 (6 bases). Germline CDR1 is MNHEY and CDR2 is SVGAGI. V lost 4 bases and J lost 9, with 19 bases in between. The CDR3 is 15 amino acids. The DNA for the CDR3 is TGTGCCAGCAGTTCGTTTAGCGGCTCAGAGGGTGAGCAGTTCTTC. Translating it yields CASSSFSGSEGEQFF.

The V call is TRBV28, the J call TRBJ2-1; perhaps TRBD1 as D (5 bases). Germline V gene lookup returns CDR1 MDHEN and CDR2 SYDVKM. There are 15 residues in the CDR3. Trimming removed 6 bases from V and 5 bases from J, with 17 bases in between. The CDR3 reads CASSPSLDRDNEQFF. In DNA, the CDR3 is TGTGCCAGCAGCCCATCCCTCGACAGAGACAATGAGCAGTTCTTC.

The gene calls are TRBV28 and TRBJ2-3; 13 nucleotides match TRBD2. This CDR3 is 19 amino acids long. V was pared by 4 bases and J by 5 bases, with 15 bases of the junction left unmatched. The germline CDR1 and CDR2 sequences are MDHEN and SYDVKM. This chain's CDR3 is CASSSITSGRARGGDTQYF. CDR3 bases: TGTGCCAGCAGTTCCATCACTAGCGGGAGGGCCCGTGGGGGAGATACGCAGTATTTT.

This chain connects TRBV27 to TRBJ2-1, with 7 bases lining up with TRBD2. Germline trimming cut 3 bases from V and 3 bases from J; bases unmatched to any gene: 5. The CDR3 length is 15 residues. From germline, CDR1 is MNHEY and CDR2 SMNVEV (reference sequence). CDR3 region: CASSFSGTDYNEQFF. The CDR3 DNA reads TGTGCCAGCAGTTTCAGCGGGACCGACTACAATGAGCAGTTCTTC.

The CDR3 protein is CASSLEGNEKLFF. The CDR3 DNA is TGTGCCAGCAGCTTAGAGGGAAATGAAAAACTGTTTTTT. The V gene is TRBV7-8, the J gene TRBJ1-4; D gene uncertain. V gave up 1 base and J gave up 5 bases, with 5 bases separating them. Germline CDR1 SGHVS, CDR2 FQNEAQ. The CDR3 has 13 residues.

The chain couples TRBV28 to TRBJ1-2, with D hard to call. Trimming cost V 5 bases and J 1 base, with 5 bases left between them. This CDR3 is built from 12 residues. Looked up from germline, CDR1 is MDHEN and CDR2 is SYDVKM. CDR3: CASSRVNYGYTF. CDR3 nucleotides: TGTGCCAGCAGTAGGGTTAACTATGGCTACACCTTC.

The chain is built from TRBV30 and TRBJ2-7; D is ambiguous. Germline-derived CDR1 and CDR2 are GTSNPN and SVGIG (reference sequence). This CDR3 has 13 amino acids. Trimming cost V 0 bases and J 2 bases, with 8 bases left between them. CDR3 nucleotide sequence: TGTGCCTGGAGTGTTTTGATAGCCTACGAGCAGTACTTC. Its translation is CAWSVLIAYEQYF.

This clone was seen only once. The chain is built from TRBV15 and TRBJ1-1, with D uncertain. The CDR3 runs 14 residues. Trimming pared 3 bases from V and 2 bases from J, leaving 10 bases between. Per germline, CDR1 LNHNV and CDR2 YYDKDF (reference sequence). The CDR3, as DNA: TGTGCCACCAGCAGGTCGAACCGAAACACTGAAGCTTTCTTT. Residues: CATSRSNRNTEAFF.

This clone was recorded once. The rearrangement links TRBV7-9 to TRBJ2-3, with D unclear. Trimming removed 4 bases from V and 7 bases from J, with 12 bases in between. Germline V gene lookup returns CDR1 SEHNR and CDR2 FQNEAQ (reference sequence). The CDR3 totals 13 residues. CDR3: CASSSPLGNTQYF. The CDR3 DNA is TGTGCCAGCAGCTCGCCTCTAGGAAATACGCAGTATTTT.